This TCR beta chain was sequenced in a study of radiotherapy plus CTLA-4 blockade in lung cancer. Overall study: Of all patients, around 19% responded objectively and approximately 31% showed disease control. Whole-study findings and limits: Once radiotherapy plus ipilimumab had been given, TCR clones derived from tumor expanded in blood. Alongside interferon-beta, early blood T cell clone dynamics were reportedly the best predictor of response.

Turning to this clone: The antigen remains undetermined.

This CDR3 is 14 amino acids long. The ends lost 5 bases at V and 4 bases at J; junction bases unmatched: 4. The germline gives CDR1 LNHDA, CDR2 SQIVND (reference sequence). Profiling relied on immunoSEQ multiplex PCR, and the TCRdb table lists in-frame clones only, not all of them. Of over 50,000 clones detected, more than 60% appear once; the ten largest clones hold around 16%. The J gene is TRBJ2-2, the V gene TRBV19, with 7 positions matching TRBD1. The sequences come from peripheral blood, collected from a patient treated with radiotherapy plus ipilimumab. The sequence was collected from a human donor with non-small cell lung cancer who had a complete response to radiotherapy plus ipilimumab. CDR3 protein: CASSSDRRTGELFF. CDR3 DNA sequence: TGTGCCAGTAGTTCGGACAGGCGCACCGGGGAGCTGTTTTTT. The whole variable domain, filled in from reference TRBV19 and TRBJ2-2, reads DGGITQSPKYLFRKEGQNVTLSCEQNLNHDAMYWYRQDPGQGLRLIYYSQIVNDFQKGDIAEGYSVSREKKESFPLTVTSAQKNPTAFYLCASSSDRRTGELFFGEGSRLTVL.